This passage covers 26 T cell receptor beta chains from one sample sequenced in a study of blood T cell repertoires in COVID-19. This table comes from immunoSEQ multiplex PCR, and its TCRdb copy is limited to in-frame clones, with some not included. This table has 75,000 to 95,000 clones, approximately 80% appearing once. The sequencing sample was made of peripheral blood. Source of these receptors: an elderly man with active or convalescent COVID-19.

This sequence joins TRBV5-5 and TRBJ2-2, with D possibly TRBD2 on 5 matching bases. The CDR3 has 15 amino acids. Germline V gene lookup returns CDR1 SGHKS and CDR2 YYEKEE (reference sequence). Trimming took off 2 bases at V and 0 bases at J, with 8 bases between the two ends. This CDR3 is CASSFEGPNTGELFF. The CDR3 DNA reads TGTGCCAGCAGCTTCGAGGGCCCGAACACCGGGGAGCTGTTTTTT.

The J gene is TRBJ2-7, the V gene TRBV11-2; D possibly corresponds to TRBD1 (5 bases). CDR1 and CDR2 (germline): SGHAT, FQNNGV. The CDR3 is 18 amino acids. V was pared by 0 bases and J by 0 bases, with 18 bases between. CDR3 sequence reads: CASSLDPVGRASSYEQYV. In DNA, the CDR3 is TGTGCCAGCAGCTTAGATCCCGTAGGCAGGGCCAGCTCCTACGAGCAGTACGTC.

Many counts were recorded for this clone. The DNA for the CDR3 is TGTGCCAGCAGCTTAGGAACAGGGGAGGAAGCTTTCTTT. It translates to CASSLGTGEEAFF. The genes are TRBV11-3 and TRBJ1-1, with TRBD1 matching over 7 bases. The CDR3 is 13 residues long. Germline trimming cut 1 base from V and 8 bases from J; bases unmatched to any gene: 4. The V gene's germline CDR1 is SGHNT and CDR2 YENEEA.

The J gene is TRBJ2-2, the V gene TRBV29-1; maybe TRBD1 (5 bases). The germline gives CDR1 SQVTM, CDR2 ANQGSEA. The CDR3 length is 15 residues. The V end was cut by 5 bases, the J end by 0 bases, with 13 bases between. The CDR3 protein is CSVSPTAANTGELFF. The CDR3 DNA follows: TGCAGCGTTTCCCCGACAGCCGCGAACACCGGGGAGCTGTTTTTT.

The rearrangement joins TRBV16 to TRBJ1-5, with a tentative D call TRBD1 (6 bases). The CDR3 is 15 amino acids. CDR1 KGHSY and CDR2 FQNENV come from the germline V gene. Trimming removed 0 bases from V and 8 bases from J, with 14 bases in between. CDR3 nucleotides: TGTGCCAGCAGCCAATCTCCGGGACATGTTAAGCCCCAGCATTTT. This gives the protein CASSQSPGHVKPQHF.

This sequence joins TRBV7-9 and TRBJ1-1; the match to TRBD1 covers 8 bases. Unmatched junction bases numbered 8, after V lost 2 bases and J lost 6 bases. The CDR3 contains 15 residues. The germline V gene has CDR1 SEHNR and CDR2 FQNEAQ (reference sequence). The CDR3 region is CASSLITGGSAEAFF. DNA of the CDR3: TGTGCCAGCAGCTTAATAACAGGGGGAAGCGCTGAAGCTTTCTTT.

CDR3 bases: TGCGCCAGCAAAGCGGAAATGGCTGGAAACACCATATATTTT. As protein: CASKAEMAGNTIYF. This rearrangement joins TRBV5-1 to TRBJ1-3; D is unresolved. Germline V lookup: CDR1 SGHRS, CDR2 YFSETQ. The CDR3 totals 14 residues. The V end was cut by 6 bases, the J end by 2 bases, with 12 bases between.

The V call is TRBV18, the J call TRBJ2-6; TRBD1 agrees at 10 bases. The CDR3 runs 18 residues. CDR1 and CDR2 (germline): KGHSH, LQKENI. Trimming took 4 bases from V and 0 from J; bases not matched to a gene: 6. DNA for the CDR3: TGTGCCAGCTCACGAGCGACAGGGGGCTTCTCTGGGGCCAACGTCCTGACTTTC. It is translated as CASSRATGGFSGANVLTF.

The CDR3 sequence is CASSEGLAGVLDTQYF. In nucleotides, the CDR3 is TGTGCCAGCAGTGAGGGACTAGCGGGAGTTCTAGATACGCAGTATTTT. The V and J genes are TRBV6-2 or TRBV6-3 and TRBJ2-3; 14 bases agree with TRBD2. CDR3 length: 16 residues. From germline, CDR1 is MNHEY and CDR2 SVGEGT. V lost 5 bases to trimming and J lost 5 bases; unmatched junction nucleotides: 6.

The chain employs TRBV7-2 and TRBJ2-3, with 7 bases aligning to TRBD2. Germline V gene lookup returns CDR1 SGHTA and CDR2 FQGNSA. This CDR3 is built from 14 residues. V lost 5 bases and J lost 2; bases outside the gene matches: 4. The CDR3 sequence is CASSEAGFTDTQYF. For the CDR3, the DNA is TGTGCCAGCAGCGAAGCGGGGTTCACAGATACGCAGTATTTT.

V gene TRBV11-3 combines with J gene TRBJ2-5; D is perhaps TRBD1 (5 bases). Germline CDR1 and CDR2: SGHNT and YENEEA. V lost 5 bases to trimming and J lost 3 bases, with 13 bases between them. The CDR3 has 14 amino acids. The DNA for the CDR3 is TGTGCCAGCAGCCAGCTGACAGAAAAAGAGACCCAGTACTTC. This gives the protein CASSQLTEKETQYF.

The rearrangement links TRBV18 to TRBJ2-1, with D possibly being TRBD2 (7 bases). V was shortened by 6 bases and J by 6 bases, with 15 bases between the two germline ends. Germline CDR1 and CDR2: KGHSH and LQKENI. This CDR3 has 14 residues. CDR3 residues: CASSPRGGVNEQFF. CDR3 nucleotide sequence: TGTGCCAGCTCCCCTAGAGGGGGGGTCAATGAGCAGTTCTTC.

The chain is built from TRBV7-8 and TRBJ2-1; TRBD2 matches 11 bases. There are 16 residues in the CDR3. CDR1 and CDR2 from the germline V gene are SGHVS and FQNEAQ. The trim removed 5 bases at V and 4 bases at J, leaving 7 bases unmatched. In nucleotides, the CDR3 is TGTGCCAGCAGCCCGATCGGGACTAGCGGATACAATGAGCAGTTCTTC. Encoded protein: CASSPIGTSGYNEQFF. The entire variable domain, with the rest obtained from reference TRBV7-8 and TRBJ2-1, is as follows: GAGVSQSPRYKVAKRGQDVALRCDPISGHVSLFWYQQALGQGPEFLTYFQNEAQLDKSGLPSDRFFAERPEGSVSTLKIQRTQQEDSAVYLCASSPIGTSGYNEQFFGPGTRLTVL.

The sample holds a few counts of this clone. This chain uses TRBV7-9 with TRBJ2-2; D perhaps matches TRBD1 (5 bases). The CDR3 runs 15 residues. CDR1 SEHNR and CDR2 FQNEAQ come from the germline V gene (reference sequence). V was cut by 5 bases and J by 0 bases, with 10 bases left in between. In nucleotides, the CDR3 is TGTGCCAGCAGCAAGCAAGGGGCGAACACCGGGGAGCTGTTTTTT. Residues: CASSKQGANTGELFF.

This chain joins TRBV10-1 and TRBJ1-1; TRBD1 is a possible D gene (5 bases). Deletions cut 4 bases from V and 5 bases from J, with 11 bases between. Germline V gene data show CDR1 as WNHNN and CDR2 as SYGVQD (reference sequence). The CDR3 loop spans 13 amino acids. The CDR3 nucleotides read TGCGCCAGCAGTGGAAATCGGGGGACTGAAGCTTTCTTT. Amino acid sequence: CASSGNRGTEAFF.

The chain employs TRBV24-1 and TRBJ2-1; TRBD2 aligns across 9 bases. CDR1 is KGHDR and CDR2 is SFDVKD in the germline V gene. The CDR3 covers 17 residues. After removal of 4 bases from V and 7 bases from J, the junction contained 13 bases not matched to a gene. The CDR3 bases are TGTGCCACCAGTGACCTGCGGTCTAGCGGGGTATTAAATGAGCAGTTCTTC. Translated, it gives CATSDLRSSGVLNEQFF.

The chain is built from TRBV6-2 or TRBV6-3 and TRBJ1-4, with unresolved D. Trimming cost V 6 bases and J 13 bases, with 21 bases left between them. Germline V gene lookup returns CDR1 MNHEY and CDR2 SVGEGT. The CDR3 runs 14 residues. This CDR3 reads CASSPQHTTGVLFF. CDR3 nucleotide sequence: TGTGCCAGCAGCCCGCAGCATACCACCGGGGTACTGTTTTTT.

The chain has TRBV4-1 and TRBJ1-5; D might be TRBD1 (6 bases). The CDR3 runs to 14 residues. Per germline, CDR1 MGHRA and CDR2 YSYEKL. The V gene lost 4 bases and the J gene lost 5 bases, with 12 bases spanning the gap. This chain's CDR3 is CASSPGQSYQPQHF. In DNA, the CDR3 is TGCGCCAGCAGCCCCGGACAGAGCTATCAGCCCCAGCATTTT.

The rearrangement uses TRBV6-5 and TRBJ1-2; 9 nucleotides agree with TRBD1. The CDR3 extends over 14 amino acids. Per the germline V gene, CDR1 is MNHEY and CDR2 is SVGAGI. V lost 6 bases and J lost 3; bases outside the gene matches: 5. CDR3 DNA sequence: TGTGCCAGCAGAAGTAACAGGGGGCACTATGGCTACACCTTC. Translating gives CASRSNRGHYGYTF.

Here the CDR3 DNA reads TGTGCCACCAGTGATTCCTCCAGGCCCCAGCATTTT. Translated, it gives CATSDSSRPQHF. The chain links TRBV24-1 to TRBJ1-5; D unresolved. CDR1 is KGHDR, CDR2 SFDVKD, per germline. The CDR3 contains 12 residues. V lost 2 bases to trimming and J lost 9 bases, with 7 bases between them.

The V gene is TRBV3-1 (or the pseudogene TRBV3-2), the J gene TRBJ2-3; a possible D gene is TRBD1 (6 bases). V was pared by 1 base and J by 2 bases, with 19 bases between. CDR3 length equals 18 residues. The germline gives CDR1 LGHDT, CDR2 YNNKEL (reference sequence). The CDR3 DNA follows: TGTGCCAGCAGCCAAGGGCAGGGGTCGCTTTCGGCCACAGATACGCAGTATTTT. Its protein is CASSQGQGSLSATDTQYF.

This chain's CDR3 is CASSERRLPGTDTQYF. As DNA, the CDR3 is TGTGCCAGCAGTGAAAGGAGGCTACCGGGTACAGATACGCAGTATTTT. This chain uses TRBV2 with TRBJ2-3; D might be TRBD2 (5 bases). Germline V CDR1 and CDR2: SNHLY, FYNNEI. V lost 2 bases to trimming and J lost 3 bases, with 15 bases between them. CDR3 length: 16 amino acids.

The chain uses TRBV4-1 and TRBJ2-3; 12 nucleotides align to TRBD1. V was clipped by 2 bases and J by 6 bases; unmatched bases: 15. This CDR3 has 19 residues. The germline V gene has CDR1 MGHRA and CDR2 YSYEKL. The CDR3: CASSQYVGVSGQGADTQYF. The CDR3 nucleotides are TGCGCCAGCAGCCAATACGTGGGGGTGTCGGGACAGGGGGCTGATACGCAGTATTTT.

This clone has a handful of counts. The chain has TRBV5-1 and TRBJ1-3; a possible D gene is TRBD1 (5 bases). The CDR3 runs to 15 residues. Looked up from germline, CDR1 is SGHRS and CDR2 is YFSETQ. V gave up 5 bases and J gave up 0 bases, with 12 bases separating them. This CDR3 reads CASRSVGGSGNTIYF. CDR3 nucleotide sequence: TGCGCCAGCAGGAGCGTCGGGGGCTCTGGAAACACCATATATTTT.

This rearrangement joins TRBV20-1 to TRBJ2-7, with 7 bases identical to TRBD1. The V and J ends lost 3 bases and 3 bases, in that order; junction bases with no gene match: 5. The CDR3 is 13 amino acids. Looked up from germline, CDR1 is DFQATT and CDR2 is SNEGSKA (reference sequence). For the CDR3, the DNA is TGCAGTGCTAGTCCAGGGGGTCTCTACGAGCAGTACGTC. Protein product: CSASPGGLYEQYV.

J is TRBJ1-2 and V is TRBV5-8, with a tentative D call TRBD1 (5 bases). Between the trimmed V and J ends, which lost 4 bases and 2 bases, there was a span of 15 bases. The CDR3 is 15 amino acids. CDR1 and CDR2 from the germline V gene are SGHTS and YDEGEE. In nucleotides, the CDR3 is TGTGCCAGCAGCCCCAGGAGGGGTGGGAACTATGGCTACACCTTC. Protein sequence: CASSPRRGGNYGYTF.